These T cell receptor beta chains were read from a single sample in a study of blood T cell repertoires in COVID-19. Assay used: immunoSEQ multiplex PCR; TCRdb lists only in-frame clones, some missing. The data hold some 200,000 clones, with more than 65% observed a single time. Sequencing was carried out using peripheral blood. The receptor source for this set is a human donor with acute or convalescent COVID-19. The donor label of this sample is uncertain. Both conserved end residues are part of each CDR3. Fields, in order: D gene, J gene, CDR3 length, V gene, clone size, CDR3 DNA, CDR3 protein. A D gene is named only where the DNA matches it firmly. Clone size appears in some rows only: once, few, many, or a class for an expanded clone.

- TRBJ2-3 16 TRBV9 - TGTGCCAGCAGCGTATACTTCGGGAGCAGCACAGATACGCAGTATTTT CASSVYFGSSTDTQYF
- TRBJ2-1 12 TRBV18 - TGTGCCAGCTCATCCAGGGGGGATGAGCAGTTCTTC CASSSRGDEQFF
TRBD1 TRBJ1-5 14 TRBV15 - TGTGCCAGCGGGACAGGGGAGGGAAATCAGCCCCAGCATTTT CASGTGEGNQPQHF
TRBD2 TRBJ2-1 18 TRBV15 - TGTGCCACCAGCAGAGATTCCCCCCGGGCGGGAGTAAAGAATGAGCAGTTCTTC CATSRDSPRAGVKNEQFF
TRBD1 TRBJ1-1 14 TRBV6-5 once TGTGCCAGTAGTCTTGACAGGGCGGACACTGAAGCTTTCTTT CASSLDRADTEAFF
- TRBJ2-1 11 TRBV7-6 - TGTGCCAGCGGAGCGTCGGGTGAGCAGTTCTTC CASGASGEQFF
TRBD1 TRBJ2-7 15 TRBV30 - TGTGCCTGGAGTGTAATAGGGGGCCCCCAGGGTGAGCAGTACTTC CAWSVIGGPQGEQYF
TRBD2 TRBJ2-7 13 TRBV3-1/TRBV3-2 - TGTGCCAGCAGCGCGCGGGAGGCGGGGGAGCAGTACTTC CASSAREAGEQYF
TRBD2 TRBJ2-2 18 TRBV2 - TGTGCCAGCAGTGAATCGACTAGCGCCCTTATGCTAACCGGGGAGCTGTTTTTT CASSESTSALMLTGELFF
TRBD2 TRBJ2-1 14 TRBV5-4 - TGTGCCAGCAGGAGGGCTAGCGGCTACAATGAGCAGTTCTTC CASRRASGYNEQFF
TRBD1 TRBJ2-5 15 TRBV5-4 - TGTGCCAGCAGCTTCCCGGGACAGGGAGGAGAGACCCAGTACTTC CASSFPGQGGETQYF
TRBD2 TRBJ2-5 14 TRBV5-6 - TGTGCCAGCAGCTTGGGGCCCTCGGGGGGGGCCCAGTACTTC CASSLGPSGGAQYF
TRBD1 TRBJ1-6 14 TRBV30 - TGTGCCTGGAGTCTTCAGGGGGGAAATTCACCCCTCCACTTT CAWSLQGGNSPLHF
- TRBJ1-5 13 TRBV6-5 - TGTGCCAGCAGTCGCGGCGGTCAACAGCCCCAGCATTTT CASSRGGQQPQHF
- TRBJ1-1 15 TRBV28 - TGTGCCAGCAGTTTAGTGGGGGGAGGAGGCACTGAAGCTTTCTTT CASSLVGGGGTEAFF
- TRBJ1-1 14 TRBV19 - TGTGCCAGTATCCGGAAGTGGGGAGGCACTGAAGCTTTCTTT CASIRKWGGTEAFF
- TRBJ2-3 16 TRBV2 - TGTGCCATCCAACCCCGCAGGGAAATGGGGACAGATACGCAGTATTTT CAIQPRREMGTDTQYF
TRBD1 TRBJ1-6 15 TRBV5-1 few TGCGCCAGCCTCCCAGGGGACAGCTCTAATTCACCCCTCCACTTT CASLPGDSSNSPLHF
TRBD1 TRBJ2-7 15 TRBV30 - TGTGCCTGGAGTCCCCGACAGGGGGTTAGATACGAGCAGTACTTC CAWSPRQGVRYEQYF
- TRBJ1-4 17 TRBV7-6 - TGTGCCAGCACCTACCTAGGGGGTGGGGGCGGTAATGAAAAACTGTTTTTT CASTYLGGGGGNEKLFF
TRBD2 TRBJ2-1 13 TRBV11-1 - TGTGCCAGCAGGGCTAGCGGGATTAATGAGCAGTTCTTC CASRASGINEQFF
- TRBJ2-7 12 TRBV27 - TGTGCCAGCAGCTTCAGGAACAGCGAGCAGTACTTC CASSFRNSEQYF
- TRBJ2-7 11 TRBV6-2/TRBV6-3 - TGTGCCAGCAGTCGTAATTACGAGCAGTACTTC CASSRNYEQYF
TRBD2 TRBJ2-3 13 TRBV20-1 - TGCAGTGCTAGTGGACTAGCAGAAGATACGCAGTATTTT CSASGLAEDTQYF
- TRBJ2-3 12 TRBV6-5 - TGTGCCAGCGTAGGGGACACAGATACGCAGTATTTT CASVGDTDTQYF
TRBD1 TRBJ1-1 13 TRBV28 once TGTGCCAGCAGTTTGTACCGGGACAGGGAGACTTTCTTT CASSLYRDRETFF
TRBD1 TRBJ2-7 13 TRBV12-3/TRBV12-4 - TGTGCCAGCAGGACAGGGGGTGGGTACGAGCAGTACTTC CASRTGGGYEQYF
TRBD2 TRBJ2-1 14 TRBV5-1 - TGCGCCAGCGGATTGACTAGCAGCTACAATGAGCAGTTCTTC CASGLTSSYNEQFF
- TRBJ1-5 15 TRBV6-5 - TGTGCCAGCAGTTGGTCCGGGGGTACCAATCAGCCCCAGCATTTT CASSWSGGTNQPQHF
- TRBJ2-7 13 TRBV27 few TGTGCCAGCAGTACCCCGGGGGTCTACGAGCAGTACTTC CASSTPGVYEQYF
TRBD1 TRBJ1-6 16 TRBV6-5 - TGTGCCAGCAGTTACTCCCAGGGGGCTGGGGATTCACCCCTCCACTTT CASSYSQGAGDSPLHF
- TRBJ1-1 13 TRBV5-6 few TGTGCCAGCAGCTTAACTTCCGACACTGAAGCTTTCTTT CASSLTSDTEAFF
- TRBJ2-7 12 TRBV11-2 - TGTGCCAGCAGCTTAGTACAGGGCGTGCAGTACTTC CASSLVQGVQYF
- TRBJ1-6 14 TRBV12-5 - TGTGCTAGTGGTCACAGGGTAAGGGATTCACCCCTCCACTTT CASGHRVRDSPLHF
- TRBJ2-1 14 TRBV16 - TGTGCCAGCAGCCAATATTTAGCAAACGATGAGCAGTTCTTC CASSQYLANDEQFF
- TRBJ2-5 15 TRBV9 - TGTGCCAGCAGCGTAGCTGGGGACATCCGAGAGACCCAGTACTTC CASSVAGDIRETQYF
TRBD2 TRBJ2-7 16 TRBV7-6 - TGTGCCAGCAGCTTAGCGCAACCTATCGGGGGGGAACAGCAGTACTTC CASSLAQPIGGEQQYF
TRBD1 TRBJ2-1 15 TRBV27 - TGTGCCAGCAGCCCCTGGGACAGGGCCGACAATGAGCAGTTCTTC CASSPWDRADNEQFF
TRBD2 TRBJ2-3 16 TRBV2 - TGTGCCAGCAGTGAACTAGCGGGAGTGGCCACAGATACGCAGTATTTT CASSELAGVATDTQYF
- TRBJ1-4 13 TRBV5-1 - TGCGCCAGCCGTCCTGGGCTCAGCGGGGGACTGTTTTTT CASRPGLSGGLFF
- TRBJ1-6 14 TRBV5-5 - TGTGCCAGCAGCCCGGCGGGGGGGAATTCACCCCTCCACTTT CASSPAGGNSPLHF
TRBD1 TRBJ1-4 14 TRBV6-1 - TGTGCCAGCAGTGAACGACAGGGGAATGAAAAACTGTTTTTT CASSERQGNEKLFF
- TRBJ1-4 15 TRBV5-1 - TGCGCCAGCAGCTTGGAGGGGACAAGGGATGAAAAACTGTTTTTT CASSLEGTRDEKLFF
- TRBJ2-6 16 TRBV19 few TGTGCCAGTAGTAGGGATCGCGGGGTTGGGGCCAACGTCCTGACTTTC CASSRDRGVGANVLTF
- TRBJ2-5 15 TRBV5-6 - TGTGCCAGCAGCTTGGGACTAGAAGGACAAGAGACCCAGTACTTC CASSLGLEGQETQYF
- TRBJ1-1 13 TRBV30 - TGTGCCTGGAGTCGGGAGCGCGGCACTGAAGCTTTCTTT CAWSRERGTEAFF
- TRBJ2-3 15 TRBV4-1 - TGCGCCAGCAGCCACCTGGGGGGTAGCACAGATACGCAGTATTTT CASSHLGGSTDTQYF
TRBD1 TRBJ1-5 15 TRBV28 - TGTGCCACCGTGGGGGTGGGGACAGGGGATCAGCCCCAGCATTTT CATVGVGTGDQPQHF
- TRBJ1-1 12 TRBV7-9 few TGTGCCAGCAGTTACGACTCGACTGAAGCTTTCTTT CASSYDSTEAFF
- TRBJ2-5 16 TRBV7-2 - TGTGCCAGCAGCTTAGTGTCGGTCCCTGTAACCGAGACCCAGTACTTC CASSLVSVPVTETQYF
- TRBJ2-3 17 TRBV5-1 - TGCGCCAGCAGCTTAGAAACACTCCAGAGGGGCACAGATACGCAGTATTTT CASSLETLQRGTDTQYF
- TRBJ1-1 12 TRBV29-1 - TGCAGCGTCCGAGGACAGCACACTGAAGCTTTCTTT CSVRGQHTEAFF
- TRBJ2-5 14 TRBV7-3 - TGTGCCAGCAGCTTGGGCAGGGGCCGGGAGACCCAGTACTTC CASSLGRGRETQYF
TRBD1 TRBJ1-2 14 TRBV3-1/TRBV3-2 - TGTGCCAGCAGCCCGGGACAGGGGGACTATGGCTACACCTTC CASSPGQGDYGYTF
- TRBJ1-2 15 TRBV7-8 few TGTGCCAGCAGATTACGCACGGGACTCGTGGGATTCTACACCTTC CASRLRTGLVGFYTF
- TRBJ1-3 15 TRBV28 - TGTGCCAGCAGTTTTCGACAGTCCTCTGGAAACACCATATATTTT CASSFRQSSGNTIYF
- TRBJ1-6 16 TRBV5-1 few TGCGCCAGCAGCTTGGACCCGGGGGGAGATAATTCACCCCTCCACTTT CASSLDPGGDNSPLHF
TRBD1 TRBJ1-4 12 TRBV25-1 - TGTGCCACACAGGGGGGGGTTGAAAAACTGTTTTTT CATQGGVEKLFF
TRBD2 TRBJ2-5 14 TRBV2 few TGTGCCAGCAGTGGGGACTACCTCCAAGAGACCCAGTACTTC CASSGDYLQETQYF